These 18 T cell receptor beta chains came from one sample sequenced in a study of cytomegalovirus exposure and HLA in healthy donors. Data came from immunoSEQ multiplex PCR; TCRdb stores just in-frame clones and leaves some out. Altogether roughly 350,000 clones are present, about nine tenths being singletons, with the ten largest covering around 0.8%. Sequencing was carried out using PBMCs. Source of these receptors: a woman younger than 30 in good health and CMV-seronegative.

The V call is TRBV7-9, the J call TRBJ2-6; D is possibly TRBD1 (5 bases). The V end was cut by 1 base, the J end by 0 bases, with 10 bases between. Germline V gives CDR1 SEHNR, CDR2 FQNEAQ (reference sequence). The CDR3 loop spans 17 amino acids. The CDR3 loop is CASSLEQAVSGANVLTF. CDR3 nucleotides: TGTGCCAGCAGCTTAGAACAGGCTGTCTCTGGGGCCAACGTCCTGACTTTC. Using reference TRBV7-9 and TRBJ2-6 for the parts outside the CDR3, the full variable domain is DTGVSQNPRHKITKRGQNVTFRCDPISEHNRLYWYRQTLGQGPEFLTYFQNEAQLEKSRLLSDRFSAERPKGSFSTLEIQRTEQGDSAMYLCASSLEQAVSGANVLTFGAGSRLTVL.

The chain employs TRBV21-1 and TRBJ2-7; the table names TRBD1, a call not compared with the DNA. TRBV21-1 is a recognized pseudogene. The CDR3 has 13 residues. The CDR3 spells CASSNNRNYEQYF. The CDR3 DNA reads TGTGCCAGCAGCAATAACAGAAACTACGAGCAGTACTTC.

This chain uses TRBV19 with TRBJ2-2, with 10 bases that match TRBD1. Germline-derived CDR1 and CDR2 are LNHDA and SQIVND (reference sequence). The J segment lost 7 bases and the V segment lost 8 bases, leaving 13 bases of the junction unmatched. CDR3 length: 16 amino acids. CDR3 residues: CASVAPRTGGFGELFF. CDR3 nucleotide sequence: TGTGCCAGTGTGGCCCCCAGGACAGGGGGATTCGGGGAGCTGTTTTTT.

CDR3 DNA: TGTGCCAGCAGTTCCCACAGGACCCTAGATAGCAATCAGCCCCAGCATTTT. This translates into CASSSHRTLDSNQPQHF. The chain joins TRBV27 to TRBJ1-5, with a tentative D call TRBD1 (5 bases). The length of the CDR3 is 17 residues. CDR1 and CDR2 from the germline V gene are MNHEY and SMNVEV (reference sequence). Trimming removed 4 bases from V and 0 bases from J, with 16 bases in between.

The J gene is TRBJ2-2, the V gene TRBV7-2; a weak D match, TRBD1 (5 bases). V was shortened by 1 base and J by 1 base, with 7 bases between the two germline ends. Germline V gene data show CDR1 as SGHTA and CDR2 as FQGNSA. This CDR3 contains 15 residues. CDR3: CASSLDQGNTGELFF. CDR3 nucleotide sequence: TGTGCCAGCAGCTTAGACCAGGGGAACACCGGGGAGCTGTTTTTT.

To note about this clone: Germline is not matched at one junction end, which may reflect a read error. This sequence joins TRBV5-6 and TRBJ2-7; D not resolved. This CDR3 region has 14 residues. Looked up from germline, CDR1 is SGHDT and CDR2 is YYEEEE. The CDR3: CASSLGSSSYEQYF. CDR3 in DNA: TGTGCCAGCAGTTTGGGATCGAGCTCCTACGAGCAGTACTTC.

V and J are TRBV5-6 and TRBJ1-5; D remains ambiguous. Germline V gene lookup returns CDR1 SGHDT and CDR2 YYEEEE. The CDR3 spans 15 residues. Trimming removed 1 base from V and 4 bases from J, with 12 bases in between. CDR3 bases: TGTGCCAGCAGCTTGTCGGGTTTAGAGAATCAGCCCCAGCATTTT. Translation: CASSLSGLENQPQHF.

This rearrangement joins TRBV9 to TRBJ2-7, with D perhaps matching TRBD2 (7 bases). This CDR3 is built from 16 residues. V lost 3 bases, J lost 5 bases, and 21 bases lay in between. Germline V gives CDR1 SGDLS, CDR2 YYNGEE. The CDR3 DNA is TGTGCCAGCAGCGCCGAGGGAGGGGGGCTCCCCGACGAGCAGTACTTC. Translated: CASSAEGGGLPDEQYF.

The chain couples TRBV6-5 to TRBJ2-1, with a weak D call TRBD1 (5 bases). V was pared by 6 bases and J by 6 bases, with 9 bases between. CDR3 length: 12 residues. Germline V lookup: CDR1 MNHEY, CDR2 SVGAGI. CDR3 nucleotides: TGTGCCAGCAGCTCCAGGGTCAATGAGCAGTTCTTC. This encodes CASSSRVNEQFF.

This chain connects TRBV30 to TRBJ1-3; D not certain. Germline values: CDR1 GTSNPN, CDR2 SVGIG (reference sequence). The CDR3 consists of 13 residues. V was trimmed by 3 bases and J by 2 bases, leaving 8 bases between them. The CDR3 loop is CAWSRPTGNTIYF. The DNA of the CDR3 is TGTGCCTGGAGCAGGCCTACTGGAAACACCATATATTTT.

The rearrangement links TRBV2 to TRBJ2-1, with 11 bases aligning to TRBD2. V shed 8 bases and J 7 bases; nucleotides not matched to a gene: 10. Germline V gene data show CDR1 as SNHLY and CDR2 as FYNNEI. CDR3 size: 15 residues. The CDR3 reads CASSRPGLAVNEQFF. Written as DNA, the CDR3 is TGTGCCAGCTCTCGTCCGGGACTAGCGGTAAATGAGCAGTTCTTC.

The V and J genes are TRBV6-6 and TRBJ2-2; TRBD1 matches at 7 bases. There are 16 residues in the CDR3. Germline V lookup: CDR1 MNHNY, CDR2 SVGAGI (reference sequence). V gave up 6 bases and J gave up 0 bases; unmatched junction bases: 7. CDR3 sequence (DNA): TGTGCCAGCAGCCAACAGGGGATTCCGAACACCGGGGAGCTGTTTTTT. It encodes CASSQQGIPNTGELFF.

This chain uses TRBV19 with TRBJ2-3, with a possible D match to TRBD2 (6 bases). The CDR3 consists of 17 residues. V lost 0 bases to trimming and J lost 1 base, with 14 bases between them. CDR1 LNHDA and CDR2 SQIVND come from the germline V gene (reference sequence). The CDR3 loop reads CASSIDRLRGGTDTQYF. The CDR3 DNA follows: TGTGCCAGTAGTATAGACAGATTGCGGGGAGGCACAGATACGCAGTATTTT. Drawing the rest from reference TRBV19 and TRBJ2-3, the complete variable domain is DGGITQSPKYLFRKEGQNVTLSCEQNLNHDAMYWYRQDPGQGLRLIYYSQIVNDFQKGDIAEGYSVSREKKESFPLTVTSAQKNPTAFYLCASSIDRLRGGTDTQYFGPGTRLTVL.

The rearrangement links TRBV5-1 to TRBJ2-3; D not resolved. The CDR3 has 14 residues. The ends were cut back, 2 bases at V and 5 bases at J, with 12 bases in the middle. Germline CDR1 and CDR2: SGHRS and YFSETQ. CDR3 coding DNA: TGCGCCAGCAGCTTACCTCAGGTAGGAGATACGCAGTATTTT. Encoded protein: CASSLPQVGDTQYF. The full variable domain, its missing parts supplied by reference TRBV5-1 and TRBJ2-3, is KAGVTQTPRYLIKTRGQQVTLSCSPISGHRSVSWYQQTPGQGLQFLFEYFSETQRNKGNFPGRFSGRQFSNSRSEMNVSTLELGDSALYLCASSLPQVGDTQYFGPGTRLTVL.

This sequence joins TRBV5-6 and TRBJ1-1; 9 bases align to TRBD1. After removal of 5 bases from V and 6 bases from J, the junction contained 14 bases not matched to a gene. Germline assignment: CDR1 SGHDT and CDR2 YYEEEE. The CDR3 has 16 residues. CDR3 DNA sequence: TGTGCCAGCAGGAAAAGACAGGGGGTCCTTGTAGCTGAAGCTTTCTTT. Encoded protein: CASRKRQGVLVAEAFF.

CDR3 nucleotides: TGTGCCAGCAGCTTGGACAGAACCTCTGGAAACACCATATATTTT. Translated, it gives CASSLDRTSGNTIYF. The gene calls are TRBV11-2 and TRBJ1-3, with a possible D match to TRBD1 (6 bases). Germline CDR1 is SGHAT and CDR2 is FQNNGV. V was pared by 3 bases and J by 0 bases, with 9 bases between. This CDR3 is 15 amino acids long.

The chain uses TRBV27 and TRBJ2-1, with TRBD2 identical over 10 bases. This CDR3 comprises 17 residues. V was pared by 2 bases and J by 7 bases, with 11 bases of the junction left unmatched. In germline, CDR1 is MNHEY, CDR2 SMNVEV (reference sequence). CDR3 nucleotide sequence: TGTGCCAGCAGTTTACCTGGCTCTAGCGGGAGCAGAAATGAGCAGTTCTTC. Amino acid sequence: CASSLPGSSGSRNEQFF.

This rearrangement joins TRBV6-5 to TRBJ2-7; 14 nucleotides align to TRBD2. Trimming took 6 bases from V and 2 from J; bases not matched to a gene: 3. The CDR3 totals 15 residues. Per germline, CDR1 MNHEY and CDR2 SVGAGI. As DNA, the CDR3 is TGTGCCAGCAGGGGACTAGCGGGAGCACCCTACGAGCAGTACTTC. It codes for CASRGLAGAPYEQYF.